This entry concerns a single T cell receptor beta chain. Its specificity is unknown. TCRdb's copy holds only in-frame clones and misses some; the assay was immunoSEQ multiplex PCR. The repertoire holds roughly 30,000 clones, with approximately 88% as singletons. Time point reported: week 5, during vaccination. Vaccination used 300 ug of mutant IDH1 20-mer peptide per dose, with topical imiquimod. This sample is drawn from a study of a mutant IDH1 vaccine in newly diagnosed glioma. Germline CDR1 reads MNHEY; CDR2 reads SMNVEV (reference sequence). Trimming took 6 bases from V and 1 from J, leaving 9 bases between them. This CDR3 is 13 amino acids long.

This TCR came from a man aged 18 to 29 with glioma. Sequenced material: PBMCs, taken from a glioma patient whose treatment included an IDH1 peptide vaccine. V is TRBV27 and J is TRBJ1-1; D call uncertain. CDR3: CASREVGNTEAFF. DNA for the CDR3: TGTGCCAGCAGGGAAGTCGGGAACACTGAAGCTTTCTTT.